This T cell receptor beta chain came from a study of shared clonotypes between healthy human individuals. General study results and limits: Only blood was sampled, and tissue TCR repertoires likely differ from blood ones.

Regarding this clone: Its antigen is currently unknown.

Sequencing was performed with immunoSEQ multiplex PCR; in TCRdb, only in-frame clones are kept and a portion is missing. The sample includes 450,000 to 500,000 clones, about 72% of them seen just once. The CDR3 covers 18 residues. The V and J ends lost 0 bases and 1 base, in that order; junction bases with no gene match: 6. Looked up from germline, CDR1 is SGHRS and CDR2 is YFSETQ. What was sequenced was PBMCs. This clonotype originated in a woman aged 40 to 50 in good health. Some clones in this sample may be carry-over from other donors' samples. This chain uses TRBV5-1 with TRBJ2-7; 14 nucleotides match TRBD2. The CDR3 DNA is TGCGCCAGCAGCTTGGGACTAGCGGGAGGGCCGGGTTCCTACGAGCAGTACTTC. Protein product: CASSLGLAGGPGSYEQYF.